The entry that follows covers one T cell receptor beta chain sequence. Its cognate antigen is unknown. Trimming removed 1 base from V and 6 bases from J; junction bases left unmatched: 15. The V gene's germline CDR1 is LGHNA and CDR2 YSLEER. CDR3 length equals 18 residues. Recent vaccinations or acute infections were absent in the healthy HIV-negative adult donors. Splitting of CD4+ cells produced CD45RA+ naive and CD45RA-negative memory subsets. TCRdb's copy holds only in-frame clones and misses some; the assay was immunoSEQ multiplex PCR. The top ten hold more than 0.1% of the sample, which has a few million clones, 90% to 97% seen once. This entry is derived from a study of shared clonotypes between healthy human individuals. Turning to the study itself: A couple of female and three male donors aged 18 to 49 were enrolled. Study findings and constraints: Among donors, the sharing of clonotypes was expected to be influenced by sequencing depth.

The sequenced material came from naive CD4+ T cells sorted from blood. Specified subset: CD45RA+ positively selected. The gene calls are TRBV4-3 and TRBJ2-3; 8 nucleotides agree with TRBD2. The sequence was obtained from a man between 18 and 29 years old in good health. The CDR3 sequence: CASSQGFTGGVIVDTQYF. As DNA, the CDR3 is TGCGCCAGCAGCCAAGGATTTACGGGAGGGGTAATCGTTGATACGCAGTATTTT.